This T cell receptor beta chain was recorded in a study of shared clonotypes between healthy human individuals. Study-wide background: Each donor had three CD4 naive, three CD4 memory, two CD8 naive and one CD8 memory plate.

Every immunoSEQ plate was one replicate of a subset's evenly spread DNA. Clones were sequenced by immunoSEQ multiplex PCR, and TCRdb holds only the in-frame ones, with some missing. This sample has 400,000 or so clones, with about 96% found just once. Germline V lookup: CDR1 SGHTA, CDR2 FQGNSA. This CDR3 comprises 15 residues. Trimming left V 1 base short and J 6 bases short, with 13 bases between. The chain links TRBV7-2 to TRBJ1-5; TRBD1 is a possible D gene (5 bases). This receptor was identified in a man younger than 45 in good health. The sequencing input was memory CD8+ T cells sorted from blood. Subset given: CD45RO+ cells pooled with CCR7-negative TemRA cells. The CDR3 DNA sequence: TGTGCCAGCAGCTTAGGCAGGGCGCGGAGTCAGCCCCAGCATTTT. It is translated as CASSLGRARSQPQHF.